These 18 T cell receptor beta chains were sequenced from one sample in a study of regulatory T cells in long-lasting Graves disease. As to time point: newly diagnosed GD, antithyroid drugs for less than 3 months. The TCR library was made from RNA that had been extracted from PBMCs in TRIzol. Arm-PCR with iRepertoire HTBI primers amplified the CDR3 regions for these TCR beta libraries. TCRdb re-analysed the multiplex PCR reads in MiXCR, keeping a single row per CDR3 protein. The table includes about 220,000 distinct CDR3 sequences, 15% to 20% detected once. The same sample was also used in a study of T cells in Graves' hyperthyroidism and ophthalmopathy.

Specimen: peripheral blood mononuclear cells (PBMCs), collected at new diagnosis, from a patient treated with antithyroid drugs. Receptor source: a woman in her 30s with Graves disease.

This clonotype was picked up many times. This chain connects TRBV10-3 to TRBJ2-7; 7 bases match TRBD1. Germline values: CDR1 ENHRY, CDR2 SYGVKD. There are 14 residues in the CDR3. After removal of 6 bases from V and 4 bases from J, the junction contained 9 bases not matched to a gene. The chain's CDR3 is CAISAGTATYEQYF. The DNA for the CDR3 is TGTGCCATCAGCGCCGGGACAGCAACATACGAGCAGTACTTC.

This clonotype has at least ten counts. This rearrangement joins TRBV5-1 to TRBJ1-4; tentatively, D is TRBD1 (5 bases). Germline V gives CDR1 SGHRS, CDR2 YFSETQ. The CDR3 covers 15 residues. Trimming stripped 4 bases from V and 4 bases from J, with 14 bases between. CDR3 DNA: TGCGCCAGCAGCGGCGGCGGTCAGGGTAATGAAAAACTGTTTTTT. Amino acid sequence: CASSGGGQGNEKLFF.

This clonotype showed up many times. J is TRBJ2-5 and V is TRBV20-1, with D tentatively TRBD2 (6 bases). Trimming cost V 4 bases and J 5 bases, with 14 bases left between them. Germline CDR1 is DFQATT and CDR2 is SNEGSKA (reference sequence). CDR3 length equals 13 residues. In nucleotides, the CDR3 is TGCAGTGCTAATCAGGGAGGTGAGGAGACCCAGTACTTC. Amino acids: CSANQGGEETQYF.

The table lists this clonotype with many counts. The chain combines TRBV2 with TRBJ1-2, with 8 positions matching TRBD1. Germline loops: CDR1 SNHLY, CDR2 FYNNEI. This CDR3 contains 14 residues. V gave up 5 bases and J gave up 8 bases; unmatched junction bases: 10. The CDR3 region is CASSTPGQERGYTF. Here the CDR3 DNA reads TGTGCCAGCAGTACCCCGGGACAGGAACGGGGCTACACCTTC. Looking up the rest from reference TRBV2 and TRBJ1-2 gives the full variable domain: EPEVTQTPSHQVTQMGQEVILRCVPISNHLYFYWYRQILGQKVEFLVSFYNNEISEKSEIFDDQFSVERPDGSNFTLKIRSTKLEDSAMYFCASSTPGQERGYTFGSGTRLTVV.

The chain joins TRBV7-9 to TRBJ2-6, with D possibly being TRBD1 (5 bases). V was pared by 5 bases and J by 3 bases, with 11 bases between. Germline CDR1 reads SEHNR; CDR2 reads FQNEAQ (reference sequence). This CDR3 is built from 15 residues. CDR3 amino acids: CASSIGHGGANVLTF. The DNA for the CDR3 is TGTGCCAGCAGCATCGGACACGGTGGGGCCAACGTCCTGACTTTC.

This clonotype has ten or more counts. This chain connects TRBV5-1 to TRBJ2-1; TRBD2 matches at 9 bases. This CDR3 is 18 amino acids long. Germline assignment: CDR1 SGHRS and CDR2 YFSETQ. The V segment lost 0 bases and the J segment 7 bases; nucleotides outside the gene matches: 14. CDR3 sequence (DNA): TGCGCCAGCAGCTTGGTGTGGGCTAGCGGGACTATTGGGAATGAGCAGTTCTTC. Translated, it gives CASSLVWASGTIGNEQFF.

V is TRBV28 and J is TRBJ1-1; D is possibly TRBD1 (6 bases). Germline V lookup: CDR1 MDHEN, CDR2 SYDVKM. CDR3 length: 14 residues. The V end lost 5 bases, the J end lost 5 bases, and 15 bases lay between the germline ends. CDR3 loop: CASSPHSGVTEAFF. DNA for the CDR3: TGTGCCAGCAGTCCTCATTCAGGGGTTACTGAAGCTTTCTTT.

In its sample, this clonotype was seen many times. The chain joins TRBV6-1 to TRBJ1-2; D is possibly TRBD1 (6 bases). Germline assignment: CDR1 MNHNS and CDR2 SASEGT. V lost 3 bases to trimming and J lost 10 bases, with 15 bases between them. This CDR3 has 13 amino acids. CDR3 loop: CASSEVRGGDYTF. DNA for the CDR3: TGTGCCAGCAGTGAGGTCAGGGGAGGGGACTACACCTTC.

The chain couples TRBV5-1 to TRBJ2-1; D is undetermined. V was shortened by 4 bases and J by 4 bases, with 15 bases between the two germline ends. The germline gives CDR1 SGHRS, CDR2 YFSETQ. There are 15 residues in the CDR3. The chain's CDR3 is CASSQELGNYNEQFF. The CDR3 DNA follows: TGCGCCAGCAGCCAGGAATTAGGGAATTACAATGAGCAGTTCTTC.

The table lists this clonotype with many counts. V is TRBV6-5 and J is TRBJ1-4; no definite D call. CDR1 MNHEY and CDR2 SVGAGI come from the germline V gene. V was trimmed by 4 bases and J by 5 bases, leaving 8 bases between them. The CDR3 loop spans 13 amino acids. The CDR3 sequence: CASSLGENEKLFF. The CDR3 bases are TGTGCCAGCAGTTTAGGAGAAAATGAAAAACTGTTTTTT.

This sequence joins TRBV20-1 and TRBJ2-1; 7 bases agree with TRBD1. CDR1 DFQATT and CDR2 SNEGSKA come from the germline V gene (reference sequence). Germline trimming cut 6 bases from V and 8 bases from J; bases unmatched to any gene: 10. The CDR3 contains 13 residues. CDR3 nucleotide sequence: TGCAGTGCCCTCTTGAGGGGGCCGGATGAGCAGTTCTTC. Its translation is CSALLRGPDEQFF.

The chain employs TRBV3-1 and TRBJ2-1; 8 bases match TRBD2. The CDR3 loop spans 18 amino acids. Germline V lookup: CDR1 LGHDT, CDR2 YNNKEL (reference sequence). Trimming removed 0 bases from V and 0 bases from J; junction bases left unmatched: 7. CDR3 loop: CASSQETAGGFSYNEQFF. The CDR3 DNA sequence: TGTGCCAGCAGCCAAGAAACCGCGGGGGGTTTCTCCTACAATGAGCAGTTCTTC.

The chain has TRBV6-2 or TRBV6-3 and TRBJ2-2; tentatively, D is TRBD1 or TRBD2 (5 bases each). CDR3 length: 15 amino acids. Germline V lookup: CDR1 MNHEY, CDR2 SVGEGT. V shed 5 bases and J shed 2 bases, with 12 bases lying between them. CDR3 amino acids: CASSEGSYNTGELFF. DNA of the CDR3: TGTGCCAGCAGTGAGGGGTCCTACAACACCGGGGAGCTGTTTTTT.

This clonotype was seen repeatedly, ten times or more. This chain uses TRBV9 with TRBJ1-3; the D is unclear. Germline assignment: CDR1 SGDLS and CDR2 YYNGEE. Trimming left V 3 bases short and J 6 bases short, with 7 bases between. The CDR3 is 12 residues long. The CDR3 nucleotides are TGTGCCAGCAGCGCTTTATCAAACACCATATATTTT. Amino acid sequence: CASSALSNTIYF. The complete variable domain, with remaining parts taken from reference TRBV9 and TRBJ1-3, reads DSGVTQTPKHLITATGQRVTLRCSPRSGDLSVYWYQQSLDQGLQFLIQYYNGEERAKGNILERFSAQQFPDLHSELNLSSLELGDSALYFCASSALSNTIYFGEGSWLTVV.

This clonotype came up many times. This chain joins TRBV12-3 or TRBV12-4 and TRBJ2-7; 8 bases match TRBD2. The CDR3 runs to 15 residues. V lost 5 bases, J lost 6 bases, and 12 bases stayed unmatched. In nucleotides, the CDR3 is TGTGCCAGCAGTCCCCCGGGACTAGAAGGAGGCGAGCAGTACTTC. This sequence encodes CASSPPGLEGGEQYF.

CDR3 nucleotides: TGTGCCAGCAGGCCGGGGGGCGGGAGGAACACCGGGGAGCTGTTTTTT. Amino acid sequence: CASRPGGGRNTGELFF. The rearrangement links TRBV6-1 to TRBJ2-2; perhaps TRBD2 as D (7 bases). Trimming removed 6 bases at V and 1 base at J, with 15 bases between. The CDR3 consists of 16 residues. Germline lookup yields CDR1 MNHNS and CDR2 SASEGT.

This clonotype has at least ten counts. The chain recombines TRBV10-3 with TRBJ1-2, with D tentatively TRBD1 (6 bases). The germline gives CDR1 ENHRY, CDR2 SYGVKD. CDR3 length: 13 amino acids. Trimming took off 6 bases at V and 2 bases at J, with 10 bases between the two ends. The CDR3 loop is CAISKGVNYGYTF. CDR3 nucleotide sequence: TGTGCCATCAGCAAGGGGGTCAACTATGGCTACACCTTC.

This chain uses TRBV28 with TRBJ2-3; 7 nucleotides align to TRBD2. V lost 6 bases, J lost 3 bases, and 12 bases stayed unmatched. The CDR3 has 16 residues. From germline, CDR1 is MDHEN and CDR2 SYDVKM. The CDR3 is CASSPHGGGRTDTQYF. The CDR3 DNA is TGTGCCAGCAGCCCCCACGGGGGAGGGCGGACAGATACGCAGTATTTT. The whole variable domain, filled in from reference TRBV28 and TRBJ2-3, reads DVKVTQSSRYLVKRTGEKVFLECVQDMDHENMFWYRQDPGLGLRLIYFSYDVKMKEKGDIPEGYSVSREKKERFSLILESASTNQTSMYLCASSPHGGGRTDTQYFGPGTRLTVL.